The 2 T cell receptor beta chains below all came from one sample that was sequenced in a study of T cells in Graves' hyperthyroidism and ophthalmopathy. Researchers took RNA transcripts and amplified the TCR beta CDR3 regions from them. A set of HTBI primers served as the primers for a first-round RT-PCR of the TCR CDR3. TCRdb recomputed calls from the multiplex PCR reads with MiXCR, one row per CDR3 protein. Of 660,000 or so distinct CDR3 sequences listed, over 40% are singletons. The sample was peripheral blood or thyroid tissue (not recorded which). The receptors originated from an adult man with Graves' disease, either hyperthyroidism or ophthalmopathy (not recorded which).

The V call is TRBV7-3, the J call TRBJ2-5; 9 bases align to TRBD1. Germline V lookup: CDR1 SGHTA, CDR2 FQGTGA. The V segment lost 6 bases and the J segment 4 bases; nucleotides outside the gene matches: 6. This CDR3 has 14 amino acids. The CDR3 DNA follows: TGTGCCAGCAGTGCAGGGACAGGGAGAGAGACCCAGTACTTC. It translates to CASSAGTGRETQYF.

With respect to this clonotype: The junction shows a germline mismatch at one end, possibly a read error. This rearrangement joins TRBV6-5 to TRBJ1-2, with TRBD1 as a possible D gene (5 bases). The CDR3 is 16 amino acids. Germline V CDR1 and CDR2: MNHEY, SVGAGI. The CDR3 DNA sequence: TGTGCCAGCAGGTACTCGAGTGGGCAGGGAACGTATGGCTACACCTTC. It is translated as CASRYSSGQGTYGYTF.